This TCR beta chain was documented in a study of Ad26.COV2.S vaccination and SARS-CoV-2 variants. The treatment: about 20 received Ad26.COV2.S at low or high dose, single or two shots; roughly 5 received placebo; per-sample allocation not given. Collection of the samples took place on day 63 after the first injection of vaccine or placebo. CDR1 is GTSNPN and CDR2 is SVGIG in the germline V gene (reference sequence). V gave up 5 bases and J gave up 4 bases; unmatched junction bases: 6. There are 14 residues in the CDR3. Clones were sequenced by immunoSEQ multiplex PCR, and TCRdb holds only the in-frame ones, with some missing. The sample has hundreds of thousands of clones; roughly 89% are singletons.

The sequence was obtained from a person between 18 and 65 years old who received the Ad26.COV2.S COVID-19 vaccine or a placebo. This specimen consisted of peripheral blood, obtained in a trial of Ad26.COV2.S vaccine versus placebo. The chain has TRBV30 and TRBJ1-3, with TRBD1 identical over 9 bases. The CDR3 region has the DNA TGTGCCTGGGGGACAGGGCAATCGGGAAACACCATATATTTT. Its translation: CAWGTGQSGNTIYF. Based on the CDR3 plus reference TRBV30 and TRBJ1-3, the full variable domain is SQTIHQWPATLVQPVGSPLSLECTVEGTSNPNLYWYRQAAGRGLQLLFYSVGIGQISSEVPQNLSASRPQDRQFILSSKKLLLSDSGFYLCAWGTGQSGNTIYFGEGSWLTVV.